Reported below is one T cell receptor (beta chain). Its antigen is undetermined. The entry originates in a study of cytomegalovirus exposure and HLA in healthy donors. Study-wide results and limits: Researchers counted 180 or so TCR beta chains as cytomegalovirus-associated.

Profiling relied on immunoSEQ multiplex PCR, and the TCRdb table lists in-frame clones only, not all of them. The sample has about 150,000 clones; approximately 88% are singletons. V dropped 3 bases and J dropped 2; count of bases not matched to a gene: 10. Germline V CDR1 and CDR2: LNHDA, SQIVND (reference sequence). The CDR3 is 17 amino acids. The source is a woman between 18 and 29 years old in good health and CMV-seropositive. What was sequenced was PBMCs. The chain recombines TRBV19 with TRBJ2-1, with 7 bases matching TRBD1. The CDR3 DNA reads TGTGCCAGTAGTATCCCGCCCGGGACAGATACCTACAATGAGCAGTTCTTC. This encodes CASSIPPGTDTYNEQFF.